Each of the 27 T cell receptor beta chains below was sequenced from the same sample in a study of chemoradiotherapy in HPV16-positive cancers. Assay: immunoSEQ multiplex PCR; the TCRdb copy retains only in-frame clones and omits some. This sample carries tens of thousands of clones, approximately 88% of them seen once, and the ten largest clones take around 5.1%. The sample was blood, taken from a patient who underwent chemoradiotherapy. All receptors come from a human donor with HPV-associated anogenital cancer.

The CDR3 region is CATSRGERLSGGGETQYF. CDR3 coding DNA: TGTGCCACCAGCAGAGGGGAAAGACTAAGCGGGGGGGGAGAGACCCAGTACTTC. This chain uses TRBV15 with TRBJ2-5, with TRBD2 matching over 10 bases. There are 18 residues in the CDR3. CDR1 and CDR2 from the germline V gene are LNHNV and YYDKDF (reference sequence). The trim removed 1 base at V and 4 bases at J, leaving 12 bases unmatched.

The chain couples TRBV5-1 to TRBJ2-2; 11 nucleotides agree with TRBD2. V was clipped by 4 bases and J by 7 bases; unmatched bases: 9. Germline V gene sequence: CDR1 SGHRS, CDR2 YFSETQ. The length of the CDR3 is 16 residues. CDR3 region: CASSPRLAGMGGELFF. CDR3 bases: TGCGCCAGCAGCCCCAGACTAGCGGGGATGGGCGGGGAGCTGTTTTTT.

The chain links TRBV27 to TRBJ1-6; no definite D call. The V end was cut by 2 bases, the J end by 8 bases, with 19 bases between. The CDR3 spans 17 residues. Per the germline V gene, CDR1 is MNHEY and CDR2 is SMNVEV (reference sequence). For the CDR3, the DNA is TGTGCCAGCAGTTTAAGGTCTACCCCTGGGTCGGATTCACCCCTCCACTTT. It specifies CASSLRSTPGSDSPLHF.

CDR3 DNA: TGCGCCAGCAGCTTTACAGAGCAAGAGACCCAGTACTTC. This translates into CASSFTEQETQYF. The chain links TRBV5-1 to TRBJ2-5; D unresolved. The length of the CDR3 is 13 residues. Trimming shortened V by 2 bases and J by 2 bases, and 7 bases separated the two germline ends. Germline V gene lookup returns CDR1 SGHRS and CDR2 YFSETQ. The entire variable domain, with the rest obtained from reference TRBV5-1 and TRBJ2-5, is as follows: KAGVTQTPRYLIKTRGQQVTLSCSPISGHRSVSWYQQTPGQGLQFLFEYFSETQRNKGNFPGRFSGRQFSNSRSEMNVSTLELGDSALYLCASSFTEQETQYFGPGTRLLVL.

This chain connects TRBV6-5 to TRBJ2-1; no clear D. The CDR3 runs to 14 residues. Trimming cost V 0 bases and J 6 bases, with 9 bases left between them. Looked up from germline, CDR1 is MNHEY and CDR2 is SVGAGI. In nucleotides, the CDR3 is TGTGCCAGCAGTTACTCTAAAAGAGGCAATGAGCAGTTCTTC. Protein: CASSYSKRGNEQFF.

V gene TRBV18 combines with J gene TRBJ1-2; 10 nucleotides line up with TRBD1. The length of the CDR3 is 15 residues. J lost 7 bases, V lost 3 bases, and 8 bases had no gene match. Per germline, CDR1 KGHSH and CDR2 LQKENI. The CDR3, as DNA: TGTGCCAGCTCACCGAGGCCGGGACAGGGGACTGGCTACACCTTC. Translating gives CASSPRPGQGTGYTF. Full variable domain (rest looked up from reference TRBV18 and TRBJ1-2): NAGVMQNPRHLVRRRGQEARLRCSPMKGHSHVYWYRQLPEEGLKFMVYLQKENIIDESGMPKERFSAEFPKEGPSILRIQQVVRGDSAAYFCASSPRPGQGTGYTFGSGTRLTVV.

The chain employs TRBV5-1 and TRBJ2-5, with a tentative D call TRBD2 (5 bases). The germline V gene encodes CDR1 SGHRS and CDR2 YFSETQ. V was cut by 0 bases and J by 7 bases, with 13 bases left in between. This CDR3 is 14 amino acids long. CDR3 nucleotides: TGCGCCAGCAGCTTGGATTCGGGGTCGGGGACCCAGTACTTC. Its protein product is CASSLDSGSGTQYF. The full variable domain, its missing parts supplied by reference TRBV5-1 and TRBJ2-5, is KAGVTQTPRYLIKTRGQQVTLSCSPISGHRSVSWYQQTPGQGLQFLFEYFSETQRNKGNFPGRFSGRQFSNSRSEMNVSTLELGDSALYLCASSLDSGSGTQYFGPGTRLLVL.

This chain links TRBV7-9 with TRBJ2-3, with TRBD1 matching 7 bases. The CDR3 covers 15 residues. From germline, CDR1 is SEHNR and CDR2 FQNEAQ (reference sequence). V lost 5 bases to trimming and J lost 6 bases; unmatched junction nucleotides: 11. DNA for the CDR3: TGTGCCAGCAGCCCGAGTAGGGGGCTTGCGGATACGCAGTATTTT. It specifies CASSPSRGLADTQYF.

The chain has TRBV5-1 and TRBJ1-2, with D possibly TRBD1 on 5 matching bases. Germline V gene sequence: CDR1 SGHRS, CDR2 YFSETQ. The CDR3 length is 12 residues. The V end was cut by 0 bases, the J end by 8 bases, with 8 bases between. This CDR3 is CASSLERGGYTF. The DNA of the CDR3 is TGCGCCAGCAGCTTGGAAAGGGGCGGCTACACCTTC.

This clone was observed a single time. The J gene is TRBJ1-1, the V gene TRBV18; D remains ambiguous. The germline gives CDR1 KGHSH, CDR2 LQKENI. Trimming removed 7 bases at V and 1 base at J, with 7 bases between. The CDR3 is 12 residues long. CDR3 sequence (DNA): TGTGCCAGCTTAAGACAGAACACTGAAGCTTTCTTT. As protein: CASLRQNTEAFF.

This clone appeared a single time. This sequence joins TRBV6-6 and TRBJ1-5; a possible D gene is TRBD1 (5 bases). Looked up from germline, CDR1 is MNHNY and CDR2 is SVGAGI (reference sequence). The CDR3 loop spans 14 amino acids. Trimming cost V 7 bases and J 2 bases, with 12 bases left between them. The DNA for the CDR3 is TGTGCCAGCACTGGGACGGTGGGCAATCAGCCCCAGCATTTT. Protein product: CASTGTVGNQPQHF.

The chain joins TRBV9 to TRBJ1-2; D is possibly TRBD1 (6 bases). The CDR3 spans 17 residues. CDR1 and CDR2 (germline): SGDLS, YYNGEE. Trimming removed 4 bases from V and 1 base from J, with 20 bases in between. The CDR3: CASSSEGTGRSNYGYTF. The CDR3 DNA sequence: TGTGCCAGCAGCTCCGAGGGTACAGGGCGTAGTAACTATGGCTACACCTTC.

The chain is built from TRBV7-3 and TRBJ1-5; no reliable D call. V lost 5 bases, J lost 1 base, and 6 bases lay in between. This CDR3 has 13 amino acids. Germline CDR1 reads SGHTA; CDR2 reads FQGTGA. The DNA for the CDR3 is TGTGCCAGCAGCGCAGGAAGCAATCAGCCCCAGCATTTT. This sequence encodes CASSAGSNQPQHF.

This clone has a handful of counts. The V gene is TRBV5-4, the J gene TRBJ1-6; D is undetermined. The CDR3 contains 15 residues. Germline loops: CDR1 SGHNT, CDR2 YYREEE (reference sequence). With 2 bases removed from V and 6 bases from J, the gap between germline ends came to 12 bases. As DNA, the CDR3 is TGTGCCAGCAGCTTATTAGGAGGTGGTAATTCACCCCTCCACTTT. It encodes CASSLLGGGNSPLHF.

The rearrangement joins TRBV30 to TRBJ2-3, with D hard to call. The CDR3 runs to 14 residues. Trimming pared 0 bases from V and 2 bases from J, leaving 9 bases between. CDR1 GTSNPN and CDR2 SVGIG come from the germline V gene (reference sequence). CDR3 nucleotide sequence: TGTGCCTGGAGTGTCGCGGTCTACACAGATACGCAGTATTTT. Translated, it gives CAWSVAVYTDTQYF.

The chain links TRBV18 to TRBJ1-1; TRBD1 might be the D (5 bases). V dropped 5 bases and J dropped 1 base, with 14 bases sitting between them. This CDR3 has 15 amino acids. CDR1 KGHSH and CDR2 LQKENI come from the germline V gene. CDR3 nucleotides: TGTGCCAGCTCATTAAACGGGGGGGAGAACACTGAAGCTTTCTTT. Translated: CASSLNGGENTEAFF.

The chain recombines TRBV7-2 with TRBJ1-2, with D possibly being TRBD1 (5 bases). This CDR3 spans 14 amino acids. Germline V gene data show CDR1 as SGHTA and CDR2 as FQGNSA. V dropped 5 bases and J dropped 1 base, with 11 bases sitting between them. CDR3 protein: CASSKDTINYGYTF. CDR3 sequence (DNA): TGTGCCAGCAGCAAGGACACCATTAACTATGGCTACACCTTC.

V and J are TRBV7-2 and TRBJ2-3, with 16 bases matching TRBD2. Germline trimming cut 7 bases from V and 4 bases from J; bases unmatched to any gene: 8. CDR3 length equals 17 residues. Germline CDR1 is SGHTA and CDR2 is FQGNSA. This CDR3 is CASTSLGLAGGPDTQYF. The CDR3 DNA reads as TGTGCCAGCACCTCACTGGGACTAGCGGGGGGGCCAGATACGCAGTATTTT.

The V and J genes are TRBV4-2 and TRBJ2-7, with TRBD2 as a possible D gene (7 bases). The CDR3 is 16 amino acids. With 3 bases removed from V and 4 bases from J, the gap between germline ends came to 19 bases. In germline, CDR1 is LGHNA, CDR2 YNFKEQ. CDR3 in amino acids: CASSQNTGGPIYEQYF. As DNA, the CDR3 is TGTGCCAGCAGCCAGAATACGGGGGGCCCCATATACGAGCAGTACTTC.

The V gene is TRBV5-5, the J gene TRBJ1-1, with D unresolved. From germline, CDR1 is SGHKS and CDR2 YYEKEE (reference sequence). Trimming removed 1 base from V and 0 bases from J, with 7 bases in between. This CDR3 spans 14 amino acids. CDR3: CASSLRFMNTEAFF. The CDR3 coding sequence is TGTGCCAGCAGCTTGAGATTTATGAACACTGAAGCTTTCTTT. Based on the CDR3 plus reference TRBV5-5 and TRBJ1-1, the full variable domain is DAGVTQSPTHLIKTRGQQVTLRCSPISGHKSVSWYQQVLGQGPQFIFQYYEKEERGRGNFPDRFSARQFPNYSSELNVNALLLGDSALYLCASSLRFMNTEAFFGQGTRLTVV.

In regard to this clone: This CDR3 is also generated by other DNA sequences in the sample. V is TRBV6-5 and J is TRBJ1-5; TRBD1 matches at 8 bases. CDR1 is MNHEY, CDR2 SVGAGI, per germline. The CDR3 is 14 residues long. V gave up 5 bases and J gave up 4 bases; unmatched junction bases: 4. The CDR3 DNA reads TGTGCCAGCAGTCTCGGGACAGGAAATCAGCCCCAGCATTTT. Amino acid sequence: CASSLGTGNQPQHF.

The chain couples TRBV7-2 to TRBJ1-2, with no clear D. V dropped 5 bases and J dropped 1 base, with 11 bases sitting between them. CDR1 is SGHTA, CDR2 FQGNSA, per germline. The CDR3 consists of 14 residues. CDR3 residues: CASSPSGSNYGYTF. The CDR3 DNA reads TGTGCCAGCAGCCCAAGCGGGAGTAACTATGGCTACACCTTC.

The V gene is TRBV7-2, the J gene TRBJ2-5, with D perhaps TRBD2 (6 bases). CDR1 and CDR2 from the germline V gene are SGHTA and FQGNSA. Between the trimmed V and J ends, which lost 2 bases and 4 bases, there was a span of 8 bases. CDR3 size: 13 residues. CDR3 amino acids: CASSLLATETQYF. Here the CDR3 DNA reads TGTGCCAGCAGCTTACTAGCGACAGAGACCCAGTACTTC. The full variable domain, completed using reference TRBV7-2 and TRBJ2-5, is GAGVSQSPSNKVTEKGKDVELRCDPISGHTALYWYRQSLGQGLEFLIYFQGNSAPDKSGLPSDRFSAERTGGSVSTLTIQRTQQEDSAVYLCASSLLATETQYFGPGTRLLVL.

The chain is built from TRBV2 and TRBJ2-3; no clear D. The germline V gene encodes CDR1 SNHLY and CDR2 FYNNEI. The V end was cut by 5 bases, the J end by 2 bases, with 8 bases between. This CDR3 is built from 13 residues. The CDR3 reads CASSNSYTDTQYF. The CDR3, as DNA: TGTGCCAGCAGTAACTCCTACACAGATACGCAGTATTTT.

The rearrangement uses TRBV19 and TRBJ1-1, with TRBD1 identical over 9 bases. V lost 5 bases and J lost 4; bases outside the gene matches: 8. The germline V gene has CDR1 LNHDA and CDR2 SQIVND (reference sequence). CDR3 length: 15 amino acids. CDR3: CASSPGTGRSTEAFF. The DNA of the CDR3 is TGTGCCAGTAGTCCCGGGACAGGGAGGAGCACTGAAGCTTTCTTT.

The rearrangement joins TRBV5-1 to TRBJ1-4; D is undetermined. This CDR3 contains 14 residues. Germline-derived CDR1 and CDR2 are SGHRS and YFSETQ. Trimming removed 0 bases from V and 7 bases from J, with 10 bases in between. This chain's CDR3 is CASSLGQSGEKLFF. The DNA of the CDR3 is TGCGCCAGCAGCTTGGGTCAGTCCGGTGAAAAACTGTTTTTT.

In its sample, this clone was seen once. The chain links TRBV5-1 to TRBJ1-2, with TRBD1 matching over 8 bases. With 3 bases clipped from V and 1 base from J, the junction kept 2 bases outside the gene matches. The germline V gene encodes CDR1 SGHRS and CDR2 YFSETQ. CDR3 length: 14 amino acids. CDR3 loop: CASSSGQGNYGYTF. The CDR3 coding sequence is TGCGCCAGCAGCTCTGGACAGGGTAACTATGGCTACACCTTC.